The rows below give T cell receptor beta chains drawn from one sample of a study of blood T cell repertoires in COVID-19. Data came from immunoSEQ multiplex PCR; TCRdb stores just in-frame clones and leaves some out. This sample has 14,000 to 15,000 clones; 85% to 95% occur once, and the top ten carry approximately 7.7%. The sample taken for sequencing was peripheral blood. The origin of the receptors is a human donor with active COVID-19. The donor label of this sample is uncertain. The CDR3 runs from the conserved cysteine through the conserved F or W. The D gene is left open where the match is weak. Part of the rows lack a size; the others show once, few, many or a class for expanded clones.

v_call,d_call,clone_size,j_call,cdr3_nt,cdr3_aa
TRBV18,.,.,TRBJ2-2,TGTGCCAGCTCACCCACATACCGGGAGATTAACACCGGGGAGCTGTTTTTT,CASSPTYREINTGELFF
TRBV6-5,TRBD2,.,TRBJ2-1,TGTGCCAGCAGTTACTGGTCAGCGGGAGACGACAATGAGCAGTTCTTC,CASSYWSAGDDNEQFF
TRBV6-1,TRBD2,.,TRBJ2-1,TGTGCCAGCAGTGAAGTCTTTGGGACTAGCTACAATGAGCAGTTCTTC,CASSEVFGTSYNEQFF
TRBV19,TRBD2,once,TRBJ2-3,TGTGCCAGTAGTATGCCTAGCGGGAGCCTTTCAAGTCGGATAGATACGCAGTATTTT,CASSMPSGSLSSRIDTQYF
TRBV20-1,.,.,TRBJ1-2,TGCAGTGCCAGTCCCCAACTCACAGGCGACTATGGCTACACCTTC,CSASPQLTGDYGYTF
TRBV5-4,TRBD1,.,TRBJ1-1,TGTGCCAGCAGCCGCGACAGGGACACTGAAGCTTTCTTT,CASSRDRDTEAFF
TRBV3-1/TRBV3-2,TRBD1,.,TRBJ1-2,TGTGCCAGCAGCCCCCCGGGGACAGGTAAAATCTATGGCTACACCTTC,CASSPPGTGKIYGYTF
TRBV11-3,.,.,TRBJ2-1,TGTGCCAGCAGCTTAAGGAGGGCGGGTGAGCAGTTCTTC,CASSLRRAGEQFF
TRBV15,.,.,TRBJ1-2,TGTGCCACCAGCAGAGATAGAGGGAAGGACGGCTACACCTTC,CATSRDRGKDGYTF
TRBV28,TRBD1,.,TRBJ1-6,TGTGCCAGCAGAGACAGGGAATCCTATAATTCACCCCTCCACTTT,CASRDRESYNSPLHF
TRBV28,.,.,TRBJ2-1,TGTGCCGTCGCGGGGCCTCCTGTGAATGAGCAGTTCTTC,CAVAGPPVNEQFF
TRBV5-1,.,few,TRBJ2-7,TGCGCCAGCAACCCTAAACCAGGGGACTACGAGCAGTACTTC,CASNPKPGDYEQYF
TRBV6-5,TRBD1,.,TRBJ2-5,TGTGCCAGCATTCGAGAAGGACAGGGAGGAGAGACCCAGTACTTC,CASIREGQGGETQYF
TRBV6-2/TRBV6-3,TRBD2,.,TRBJ2-5,TGTGCCAGCAGTTACTCGATCTGGCGGGGGGACCAAGAGACCCAGTACTTC,CASSYSIWRGDQETQYF